These 6 T cell receptor beta chains originate from one sample sequenced in a study of T cells in Graves' hyperthyroidism and ophthalmopathy. Amplified TCR beta CDR3 regions derived from RNA transcripts. A set of HTBI primers served as the primers for a first-round RT-PCR of the TCR CDR3. TCRdb called the multiplex PCR reads again in MiXCR, with one record for every CDR3 protein. The sample comprises under 300,000 distinct CDR3 sequences, 13% of which are singletons, and 7.8% rests with the top ten. Sequencing used blood. The receptors were gathered from a woman in her twenties or thirties with Graves' hyperthyroidism that later progressed to Graves' ophthalmopathy.

This clonotype was detected many times. The chain carries TRBV28 and TRBJ2-7; 7 bases agree with TRBD1. CDR1 MDHEN and CDR2 SYDVKM come from the germline V gene. The CDR3 is 14 residues long. V lost 6 bases, J lost 1 base, and 6 bases stayed unmatched. The CDR3 loop is CASRPGQTSYEQYF. CDR3 sequence (DNA): TGTGCCAGCAGACCGGGACAGACGTCCTACGAGCAGTACTTC.

The J gene is TRBJ2-1, the V gene TRBV4-3; no clear D. CDR3 length: 15 residues. Germline V gene lookup returns CDR1 LGHNA and CDR2 YSLEER. Trimming cost V 0 bases and J 8 bases, with 14 bases left between them. CDR3 DNA: TGCGCCAGCAGCCAAGATAGGAACGACGGCGATGAGCAGTTCTTC. Residues: CASSQDRNDGDEQFF.

At least ten counts were recorded for this clonotype. The V call is TRBV7-2, the J call TRBJ2-3; 14 bases match TRBD2. Germline V gene sequence: CDR1 SGHTA, CDR2 FQGNSA. The CDR3 has 18 residues. V lost 1 base, J lost 5 bases, and 8 bases stayed unmatched. The CDR3 reads CASSLDGTSGRWGDTQYF. CDR3 DNA: TGTGCCAGCAGCTTAGACGGGACTAGCGGGAGATGGGGAGATACGCAGTATTTT.

Ten or more counts support this clonotype. V usage is TRBV7-9 and J usage is TRBJ2-3, with D possibly called TRBD1 or TRBD2 (5 bases each). Trimming stripped 5 bases from V and 2 bases from J, with 23 bases between. Germline-derived CDR1 and CDR2 are SEHNR and FQNEAQ (reference sequence). The CDR3 sequence is 18 residues long. The CDR3 here is CASSPTTDYRIYTDTQYF. The CDR3 nucleotides are TGTGCCAGCAGCCCGACGACAGACTACAGGATTTACACAGATACGCAGTATTTT.

This clonotype has ten or more counts. The chain employs TRBV6-1 and TRBJ1-2; D might be TRBD1 (6 bases). CDR1 and CDR2 from the germline V gene are MNHNS and SASEGT. CDR3 length equals 16 residues. V gave up 2 bases and J gave up 1 base, with 14 bases separating them. CDR3 nucleotides: TGTGCCAGCAGTGAATTCGGGGGCACTTTTAACTATGGCTACACCTTC. Encoded protein: CASSEFGGTFNYGYTF.

This clonotype has at least ten counts. This rearrangement joins TRBV12-3 or TRBV12-4 to TRBJ2-7; TRBD2 might be the D (5 bases). This CDR3 has 14 residues. V was cut by 4 bases and J by 0 bases, with 10 bases left in between. This CDR3 is CASSYEGGSYEQYF. CDR3 in DNA: TGTGCCAGCAGTTATGAGGGTGGCTCCTACGAGCAGTACTTC.